This TCR beta chain was identified in a study of shared clonotypes between healthy human individuals. With respect to this clone: Its specificity is not known.

It was CD45RO-negative cells, positively selected for CCR7, that made up naive CD8 cells, with terminally differentiated effector memory CD45RA+ cells excluded. The table came from immunoSEQ multiplex PCR; TCRdb's copy has only in-frame clones and leaves some out. The sample includes around 1.9 million clones, approximately 94% of them seen just once. Study observations and caveats: Between a handful of donors, naive CD4 clonotypes were shared at a level of about 5%. Naive subsets tended to show greater estimated richness than memory subsets. Exclusively blood specimens were collected; tissue repertoires likely differ.

Germline assignment: CDR1 SEHNR and CDR2 FQNEAQ (reference sequence). This CDR3 region has 15 residues. After removal of 5 bases from V and 9 bases from J, the junction contained 9 bases not matched to a gene. The sequence came from a man younger than 30 in good health. Some clones in this sample may be carry-over from other donors' samples. The sample taken for sequencing was naive CD8+ T cells from PBMCs. J is TRBJ2-1 and V is TRBV7-9; 11 nucleotides match TRBD2. As DNA, the CDR3 is TGTGCCAGCAGCCCCCGACTAGCGGGAACGGCTGAGCAGTTCTTC. It yields the protein CASSPRLAGTAEQFF. The variable domain in full, completed from reference TRBV7-9 and TRBJ2-1, reads DTGVSQNPRHKITKRGQNVTFRCDPISEHNRLYWYRQTLGQGPEFLTYFQNEAQLEKSRLLSDRFSAERPKGSFSTLEIQRTEQGDSAMYLCASSPRLAGTAEQFFGPGTRLTVL.